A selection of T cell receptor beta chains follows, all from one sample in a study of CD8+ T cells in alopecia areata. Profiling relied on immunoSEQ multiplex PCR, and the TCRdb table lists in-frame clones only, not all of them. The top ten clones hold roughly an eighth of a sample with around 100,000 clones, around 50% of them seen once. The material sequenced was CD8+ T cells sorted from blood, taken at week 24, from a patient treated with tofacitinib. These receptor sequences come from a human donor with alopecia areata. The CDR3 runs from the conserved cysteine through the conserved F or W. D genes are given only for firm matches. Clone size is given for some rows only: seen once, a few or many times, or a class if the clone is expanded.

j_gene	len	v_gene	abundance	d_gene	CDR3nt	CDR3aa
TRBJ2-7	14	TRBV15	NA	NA	TGTGCCACCAGCAGGACAGTCACTACCTACGAGCAGTACTTC	CATSRTVTTYEQYF
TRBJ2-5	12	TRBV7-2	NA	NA	TGTGCCAGCAGCTTAGCGGGGGGGCCACGGTACTTC	CASSLAGGPRYF
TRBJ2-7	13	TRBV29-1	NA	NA	TGCAGCGTTGTGGCCGGGAGTACCGACGAGCAGTACTTC	CSVVAGSTDEQYF
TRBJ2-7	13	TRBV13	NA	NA	TGTGCCAGCAGCTCCGCCCCCGGCGGGGACTTCTACTTC	CASSSAPGGDFYF
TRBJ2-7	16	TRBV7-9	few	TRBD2	TGTGCCAGCAGCTTAGATCGAGCGGGGGACGATAACGAGCAGTACTTC	CASSLDRAGDDNEQYF
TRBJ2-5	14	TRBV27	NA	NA	TGTGCCAGCAGCCCCGGACATTTGGGGGAGACCCAGTACTTC	CASSPGHLGETQYF
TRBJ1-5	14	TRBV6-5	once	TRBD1	TGTGCCAGCAGTTACGGACAGGGAAATCAGCCCCAGCATTTT	CASSYGQGNQPQHF
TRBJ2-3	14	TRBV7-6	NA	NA	TGTGCCAGCAGCGTTAGACGGATCACAGATACGCAGTATTTT	CASSVRRITDTQYF
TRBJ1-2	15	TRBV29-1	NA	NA	TGCAGCGTTGAGACGGATTTTAGAACTAACTATGGCTACACCTTC	CSVETDFRTNYGYTF
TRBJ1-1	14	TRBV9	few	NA	TGTGCCAGCAGCGTAGTGGGGCCGAACACTGAAGCTTTCTTT	CASSVVGPNTEAFF
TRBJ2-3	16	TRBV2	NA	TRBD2	TGTGCCAGCAGTGAATTCAGCGGGGGGTCCACAGATACGCAGTATTTT	CASSEFSGGSTDTQYF
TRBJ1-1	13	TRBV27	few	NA	TGTGCCAGCAGTTATCGGGTGAACACTGAAGCTTTCTTT	CASSYRVNTEAFF
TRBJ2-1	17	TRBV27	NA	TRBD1	TGTGCCAGCAGTTTATCCCCCGGGACAGGGGGGTACAATGAGCAGTTCTTC	CASSLSPGTGGYNEQFF
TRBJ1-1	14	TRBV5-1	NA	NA	TGCGCCAGCAGCTTGGCTTGGGGAGCCACTGAAGCTTTCTTT	CASSLAWGATEAFF
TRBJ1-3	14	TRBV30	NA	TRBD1	TGTGCCTGGGGACAGGGGGACTCTGGAAACACCATATATTTT	CAWGQGDSGNTIYF
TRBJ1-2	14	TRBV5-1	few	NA	TGCGCCAGCAGCTCAATCCACCGGGGCGCGTCGAACACCTTC	CASSSIHRGASNTF
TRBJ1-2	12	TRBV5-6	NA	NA	TGTGCCAGCAGCTTGGTGGCAGGTGGCTACACCTTC	CASSLVAGGYTF
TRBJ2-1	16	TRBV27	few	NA	TGTGCCAGCGCAGCCCCCCTGGCAGGGTGGAACAATGAGCAGTTCTTC	CASAAPLAGWNNEQFF
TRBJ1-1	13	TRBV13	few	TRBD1	TGTGCCAGCAGCCGACAGGGGTGGAATGAAGCTTTCTTT	CASSRQGWNEAFF
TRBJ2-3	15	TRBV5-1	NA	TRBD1	TGCGCCAGCAGTTTCGGACAGGGGGCAACAGATACGCAGTATTTT	CASSFGQGATDTQYF
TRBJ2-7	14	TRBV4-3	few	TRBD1	TGCGCCAGCAGCCAAGTCTCGACAGGGGCCGAGCAGTACTTC	CASSQVSTGAEQYF
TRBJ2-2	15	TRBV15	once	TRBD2	TGTGCCACCAGCAGCATAGCGGGTTGGACCGGGGAGCTGTTTTTT	CATSSIAGWTGELFF
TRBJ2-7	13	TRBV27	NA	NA	TGTGCCAGCAGTTTAAGACAGTTCTACGAGCAGTACTTC	CASSLRQFYEQYF
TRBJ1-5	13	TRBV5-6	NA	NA	TGTGCCAGCAGCTTCGACAGGAATCAGCCCCAGCATTTT	CASSFDRNQPQHF
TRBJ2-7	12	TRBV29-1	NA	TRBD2	TGCAGCGGACTAGCGGGCTCCTACGAGCAGTACTTC	CSGLAGSYEQYF
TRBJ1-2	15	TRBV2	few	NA	TGTGCCAGCAGCCCTACAGCCGGGGGAAACTATGGCTACACCTTC	CASSPTAGGNYGYTF
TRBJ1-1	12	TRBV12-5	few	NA	TGTGCTAGTGGTTTGCAGAACACTGAAGCTTTCTTT	CASGLQNTEAFF
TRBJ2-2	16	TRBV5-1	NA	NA	TGCGCCAGCAGCCTCTTACGCCAACTGGGCACCGGGGAGCTGTTTTTT	CASSLLRQLGTGELFF
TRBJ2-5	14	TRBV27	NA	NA	TGTGCCAGCATCGCAGGGCCGGACCAAGAGACCCAGTACTTC	CASIAGPDQETQYF
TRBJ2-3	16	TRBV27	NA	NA	TGTGCCAGCAGCTCCAACTCGGACATCGATTGGGATACGCAGTATTTT	CASSSNSDIDWDTQYF
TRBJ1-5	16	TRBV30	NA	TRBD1	TGTGCCTGGAGTGGTGGACAGGGGGCTAGCAATCAGCCCCAGCATTTT	CAWSGGQGASNQPQHF
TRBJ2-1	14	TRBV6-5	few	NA	TGTGCCAGCAGCCTCTCCGCCAGGTACAATGAGCAGTTCTTC	CASSLSARYNEQFF
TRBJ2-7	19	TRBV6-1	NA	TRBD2	TGTGCCAGCAGTGAAATGGCTAGCGGGGTATATTGGGACTCCTACGAGCAGTACTTC	CASSEMASGVYWDSYEQYF
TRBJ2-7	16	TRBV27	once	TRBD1	TGTGCCAGCAGTTTATCGGCAGGACAGGGCTCCTACGAGCAGTACTTC	CASSLSAGQGSYEQYF
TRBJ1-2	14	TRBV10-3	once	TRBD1	TGTGCCATCAGTGACCAGGGGGCGGACTATGGCTACACCTTC	CAISDQGADYGYTF
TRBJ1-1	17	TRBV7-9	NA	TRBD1	TGTGCCAGCAGCTTAGTGATGACAGGGGCCATGAACACTGAAGCTTTCTTT	CASSLVMTGAMNTEAFF
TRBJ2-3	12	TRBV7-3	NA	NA	TGTGCCAGCAGCTTAACAGGAGATACGCAGTATTTT	CASSLTGDTQYF
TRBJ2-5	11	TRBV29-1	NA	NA	TGCAGCGCTCAGGGTTATGAGACCCAGTACTTC	CSAQGYETQYF
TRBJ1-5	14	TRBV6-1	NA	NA	TGTGCGTCCGAGGAGGGAACTAGCAATCAGCCCCAGCATTTT	CASEEGTSNQPQHF
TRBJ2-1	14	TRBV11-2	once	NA	TGTGCCAGCAGACAGTTCCCTCCCGCGAATGAGCAGTTCTTC	CASRQFPPANEQFF
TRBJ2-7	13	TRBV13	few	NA	TGTGCCAGCAGCTTAGATCAGGACTACGAGCAGTACTTC	CASSLDQDYEQYF